This TCR beta chain was profiled in a study of shared clonotypes between healthy human individuals. The table lists this clone with a count of one. The ends were cut back, 1 base at V and 3 bases at J, with 10 bases in the middle. From germline, CDR1 is SGHAT and CDR2 FQNNGV. The CDR3 length is 14 residues. Naive CD8 cells comprised CD45RO-negative, CCR7-positively selected cells, excluding terminally differentiated effector memory CD45RA+ cells. The assay was immunoSEQ multiplex PCR, and TCRdb's table has in-frame clones only and misses some. The table includes 2 million to 2.5 million clones, approximately 94% detected once.

The clonotype comes from a man younger than 35 in good health. The material sequenced was naive CD8+ T cells sorted from blood. The V call is TRBV11-2, the J call TRBJ2-7; D is perhaps TRBD2 (6 bases). The CDR3 nucleotides read TGTGCCAGCAGCTTAGGGATAGCGGACTACGAGCAGTACTTC. Translation gives CASSLGIADYEQYF.